This T cell receptor beta chain was sequenced in a study of cytomegalovirus exposure and HLA in healthy donors. Study conclusions and caveats: A previous analysis found most TCR beta V segments productive roughly 87% or roughly 30% of the time.

13 Jbeta primers and 60 Vbeta primers were used for the PCR. Sequencing used immunoSEQ multiplex PCR; TCRdb keeps in-frame clones, though not all of them. Of approximately 170,000 clones in the sample, 80% to 85% were seen once. Trimming cost V 9 bases and J 4 bases; bases outside gene matches: 4. The CDR3 extends over 14 amino acids. Germline V lookup: CDR1 LNHDA, CDR2 SQIVND (reference sequence). In the case of this clone: No antigen is known for it. Other DNA sequences in this specimen translate into the identical CDR3.

This TCR derives from a boy between 2 and 15 years old in good health and CMV-seronegative. Sequencing was carried out using PBMCs. The chain recombines TRBV19 with TRBJ2-2, with 11 bases identical to TRBD1. The CDR3 DNA is TGTGCCAGCCGGGACAGGGGGTCCACCGGGGAGCTGTTTTTT. This gives the protein CASRDRGSTGELFF.